The present T cell receptor (beta chain) was sequenced within a study of graft-versus-host responses after intestinal transplantation. Study information: All recipients were transplanted with multivisceral, liver-intestinal, or isolated intestinal grafts. The study gave all recipients anti-thymocyte globulin induction, then tacrolimus and steroids for 2 to 3 years. Broader study findings: Graft-donor T cell macrochimerism coincided with high graft-versus-host to host-versus-graft clonal ratios in allografts. GvH clones were found in recipient marrow; some appeared first in ileum or blood.

For this clone: Its antigen is still unknown.

V lost 0 bases and J lost 8, with 9 bases in between. The germline V gene has CDR1 SGDLS and CDR2 YYNGEE. The length of the CDR3 is 13 residues. This table comes from immunoSEQ multiplex PCR, and its TCRdb copy is limited to in-frame clones, with some not included. The repertoire holds about 39,000 clones, with approximately 89% as singletons. The receptor comes from a human patient who received an intestinal transplant, so some T cells may come from the graft donor. Sequencing used PBMCs, obtained almost 270 days after transplant. The gene calls are TRBV9 and TRBJ2-1; no definite D call. CDR3 sequence reads: CASSVEVADEQFF. The CDR3 DNA reads as TGTGCCAGCAGCGTAGAGGTAGCCGATGAGCAGTTCTTC. The full variable domain, in which reference TRBV9 and TRBJ2-1 provide the parts outside the CDR3, is DSGVTQTPKHLITATGQRVTLRCSPRSGDLSVYWYQQSLDQGLQFLIQYYNGEERAKGNILERFSAQQFPDLHSELNLSSLELGDSALYFCASSVEVADEQFFGPGTRLTVL.